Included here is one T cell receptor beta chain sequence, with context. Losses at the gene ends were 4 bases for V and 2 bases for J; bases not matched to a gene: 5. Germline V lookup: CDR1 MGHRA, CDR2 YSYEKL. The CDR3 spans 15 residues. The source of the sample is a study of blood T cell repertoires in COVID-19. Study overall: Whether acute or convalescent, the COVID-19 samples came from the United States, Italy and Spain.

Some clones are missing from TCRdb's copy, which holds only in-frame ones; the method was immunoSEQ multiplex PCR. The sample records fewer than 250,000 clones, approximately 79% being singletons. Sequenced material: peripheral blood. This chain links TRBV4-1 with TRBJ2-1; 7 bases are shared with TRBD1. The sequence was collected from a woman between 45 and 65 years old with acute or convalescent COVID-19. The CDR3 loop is CASSRRQGTYNEQFF. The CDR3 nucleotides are TGCGCCAGCAGCCGAAGACAGGGTACCTACAATGAGCAGTTCTTC.